The sequence of this T cell receptor beta chain was determined in a study of graft-versus-host responses after intestinal transplantation. The assay was immunoSEQ multiplex PCR, and TCRdb's table has in-frame clones only and misses some. The table includes 75,000 to 100,000 clones, about 82% detected once. This clone was recorded only once. The antigen remains undetermined. Findings and limits, study-wide: Circulating GvH clone levels at their peak were associated with HvG declines (early post-transplant). In recipient marrow, GvH clones were found, and some appeared first in ileum or blood. Within the allografts of patients who had graft-donor T cell macrochimerism, graft-versus-host to host-versus-graft clonal ratios were high.

Per germline, CDR1 MNHNY and CDR2 SVGAGI (reference sequence). The length of the CDR3 is 14 residues. V was trimmed by 5 bases and J by 2 bases, leaving 12 bases between them. Sequences were derived from PBMCs, sampled 255 days after intestinal transplant. The sequence derives from a human patient who received an intestinal transplant, so some T cells may come from the graft donor. V gene TRBV6-6 combines with J gene TRBJ1-1; the D gene is possibly TRBD1 (6 bases). The CDR3, as DNA: TGTGCCAGCAGTATGGGGGGCGGTAACACTGAAGCTTTCTTT. It specifies CASSMGGGNTEAFF.